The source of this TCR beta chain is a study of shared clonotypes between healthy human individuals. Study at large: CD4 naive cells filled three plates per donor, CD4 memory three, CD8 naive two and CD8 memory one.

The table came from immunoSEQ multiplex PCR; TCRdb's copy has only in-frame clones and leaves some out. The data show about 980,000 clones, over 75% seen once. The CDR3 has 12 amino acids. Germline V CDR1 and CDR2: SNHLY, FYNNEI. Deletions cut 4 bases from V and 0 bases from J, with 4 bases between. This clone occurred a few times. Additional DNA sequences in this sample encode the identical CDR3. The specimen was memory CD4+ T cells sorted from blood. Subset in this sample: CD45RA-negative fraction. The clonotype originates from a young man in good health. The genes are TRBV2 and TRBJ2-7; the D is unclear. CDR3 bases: TGTGCCAGCAGTGGAAGCTCCTACGAGCAGTACTTC. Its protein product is CASSGSSYEQYF.